These T cell receptor beta chains were read from a single sample in a study of blood T cells in healthy people across ages. TCRdb reprocessed the 5' RACE reads via MiXCR and lists one record per CDR3 protein. In the table there are about 1,600,000 distinct CDR3 sequences, 40% to 50% of which are singletons. The specimen sequenced was blood. Receptor source: a young woman in good health. CDR3s include the opening cysteine and the closing phenylalanine or tryptophan.

V gene: TRBV20-1
CDR3 length: 15
J gene: TRBJ2-3
CDR3 protein: CSARGGSSGTDTQYF

V gene: TRBV20-1
CDR3 length: 15
J gene: TRBJ2-5
CDR3 protein: CSSILAGVIEETQYF

V gene: TRBV19
CDR3 length: 15
J gene: TRBJ2-1
CDR3 protein: CASSFRDRVLNEQFF

V gene: TRBV2
CDR3 length: 11
J gene: TRBJ2-3
CDR3 protein: CASLLTDTQYF

V gene: TRBV20-1
CDR3 length: 15
J gene: TRBJ2-3
CDR3 protein: CSARGSSGRTDTQYF

V gene: TRBV11-1
CDR3 length: 12
J gene: TRBJ2-1
CDR3 protein: CASSRETTEQFF

V gene: TRBV3-1
CDR3 length: 15
J gene: TRBJ2-7
CDR3 protein: CASSQVGAASYEQYF

V gene: TRBV28
CDR3 length: 14
J gene: TRBJ2-5
CDR3 protein: CASSLPGTFYEQYF

V gene: TRBV7-8
CDR3 length: 15
J gene: TRBJ2-1
CDR3 protein: CASSSGTSGVYEQFF

V gene: TRBV4-2
CDR3 length: 15
J gene: TRBJ1-4
CDR3 protein: CASSQDGGGPEKLFF

V gene: TRBV6-1
CDR3 length: 17
J gene: TRBJ1-5
CDR3 protein: CASSKGGNAYSNQPQHF

V gene: TRBV14
CDR3 length: 16
J gene: TRBJ2-2
CDR3 protein: CASSLGPPSFNGELFF

V gene: TRBV20-1
CDR3 length: 16
J gene: TRBJ1-3
CDR3 protein: CSARSGLSFSGNTIYF

V gene: TRBV6-1
CDR3 length: 17
J gene: TRBJ2-5
CDR3 protein: CASSVPRHGTDQETQYF

V gene: TRBV6-5
CDR3 length: 13
J gene: -
CDR3 protein: CASAQKGIYEQYF

V gene: TRBV6-2/TRBV6-3
CDR3 length: 17
J gene: TRBJ2-1
CDR3 protein: CASSLISAGTPYNEQFF

V gene: TRBV12-3/TRBV12-4
CDR3 length: 15
J gene: TRBJ2-5
CDR3 protein: CASSPGTFIGETQYF

V gene: TRBV5-1
CDR3 length: 15
J gene: TRBJ2-3
CDR3 protein: CASSARGIRTDTQYF

V gene: TRBV6-5
CDR3 length: 13
J gene: TRBJ2-5
CDR3 protein: CASSYSPETEQYF

V gene: TRBV9
CDR3 length: 15
J gene: TRBJ1-2
CDR3 protein: CASNLRVTGDYGNTF

V gene: TRBV27
CDR3 length: 15
J gene: -
CDR3 protein: CASRVTSGGVSEQYF

V gene: TRBV6-6
CDR3 length: 14
J gene: TRBJ1-2
CDR3 protein: CASSPPGANYGHTF

V gene: TRBV20-1
CDR3 length: 17
J gene: TRBJ2-7
CDR3 protein: CSAPAGTSGTLSYEQYF

V gene: TRBV20-1
CDR3 length: 11
J gene: TRBJ2-3
CDR3 protein: CSAELTDTQYF

V gene: TRBV10-3
CDR3 length: 13
J gene: TRBJ1-1
CDR3 protein: CAISGSVQDEAFF

V gene: TRBV4-1
CDR3 length: 20
J gene: TRBJ2-4
CDR3 protein: CASSVRRLGGSGLAKNIQYF

V gene: TRBV7-9
CDR3 length: 16
J gene: TRBJ2-3
CDR3 protein: CASSSRLQAPTDTQYF

V gene: TRBV2
CDR3 length: 16
J gene: TRBJ1-2
CDR3 protein: CASSEAHGQGFGGYTF

V gene: TRBV20-1
CDR3 length: 14
J gene: TRBJ1-2
CDR3 protein: CSATTGTQKDGYTF

V gene: TRBV11-2
CDR3 length: 15
J gene: TRBJ2-7
CDR3 protein: CASSYPSDSSYEQYF

V gene: TRBV2
CDR3 length: 14
J gene: TRBJ2-3
CDR3 protein: CASRLTRSTDTQYF

V gene: TRBV11-1
CDR3 length: 18
J gene: TRBJ2-3
CDR3 protein: CASSLALEGATSTDTQYF

V gene: TRBV4-2
CDR3 length: 19
J gene: TRBJ1-4
CDR3 protein: CASSQDAGAVYTTNEKLFF

V gene: TRBV3-1
CDR3 length: 15
J gene: TRBJ1-2
CDR3 protein: CASSPTMRGPYGYTF

V gene: TRBV5-1
CDR3 length: 15
J gene: TRBJ2-7
CDR3 protein: CASRAPGGEAYEQYF

V gene: TRBV7-9
CDR3 length: 15
J gene: TRBJ2-5
CDR3 protein: CASSGSGTAQETQYF

V gene: TRBV27
CDR3 length: 15
J gene: TRBJ2-5
CDR3 protein: CASSLRGRDGETQYF

V gene: TRBV11-2
CDR3 length: 15
J gene: TRBJ2-7
CDR3 protein: CASSLAAYGSYEQYF

V gene: TRBV5-1
CDR3 length: 14
J gene: TRBJ2-7
CDR3 protein: CASSQGTLHYEQYF

V gene: TRBV7-9
CDR3 length: 15
J gene: TRBJ2-7
CDR3 protein: CASSSASLMMYEQYF

V gene: TRBV29-1
CDR3 length: 13
J gene: TRBJ1-2
CDR3 protein: CSVPPGQGYGYTF

V gene: TRBV29-1
CDR3 length: 15
J gene: TRBJ2-7
CDR3 protein: CSATGLAVVYNEQYF

V gene: TRBV7-2
CDR3 length: 17
J gene: TRBJ2-6
CDR3 protein: CASSLPGLSSGANVLTF

V gene: TRBV20-1
CDR3 length: 15
J gene: -
CDR3 protein: CSALAGLAGKETQYF

V gene: TRBV13
CDR3 length: 16
J gene: TRBJ2-1
CDR3 protein: CASTQSRRAGLSEQFF

V gene: TRBV12-3/TRBV12-4
CDR3 length: 15
J gene: TRBJ1-5
CDR3 protein: CASSRVGVESQPQHF

V gene: TRBV2
CDR3 length: 13
J gene: TRBJ2-1
CDR3 protein: CASTRQGNNEQFF

V gene: TRBV4-1
CDR3 length: 16
J gene: TRBJ1-1
CDR3 protein: CASSQVFGRVNTEAFF

V gene: TRBV6-5
CDR3 length: 16
J gene: TRBJ2-1
CDR3 protein: CASSPLGTVSYNEQFF

V gene: TRBV2
CDR3 length: 14
J gene: TRBJ1-5
CDR3 protein: CASSPDSPSDSGHF

V gene: TRBV6-6
CDR3 length: 15
J gene: TRBJ2-3
CDR3 protein: CASWARVTRTDTQYF

V gene: TRBV25-1
CDR3 length: 16
J gene: TRBJ2-1
CDR3 protein: CASSDSGRDWLIGQFF

V gene: TRBV5-1
CDR3 length: 16
J gene: TRBJ1-1
CDR3 protein: CASSLALAGAGTEAFF

V gene: TRBV11-2
CDR3 length: 15
J gene: -
CDR3 protein: CASSRGQGSYNEQYF

V gene: TRBV6-2/TRBV6-3
CDR3 length: 12
J gene: TRBJ2-4
CDR3 protein: CASKTDKNIQYF

V gene: TRBV9
CDR3 length: 15
J gene: -
CDR3 protein: CASSAGLATTYEQYF

V gene: TRBV15
CDR3 length: 15
J gene: TRBJ2-7
CDR3 protein: CATSLGLAGSYEQYF

V gene: TRBV12-3/TRBV12-4
CDR3 length: 12
J gene: TRBJ2-1
CDR3 protein: CASSPAKGEQFF

V gene: TRBV21-1
CDR3 length: 16
J gene: TRBJ2-7
CDR3 protein: CASSKRGMVSSYEQYF